This T cell receptor (beta chain) came from a study of blood T cell repertoires in COVID-19 (dated by TCRdb to 2018 to 2020). Regarding the complete study: Collaborator samples came from the United States, Italy and Spain and covered acute and convalescent phases of COVID-19. Deeply sampled blood TCRbeta repertoires from subjects exposed to, actively infected with, or recovered from COVID-19 were included in the dataset. The material from the prospective study consisted of cDNA or gDNA derived from T cells, B-cell-depleted T cells, or PBMCs. Where available, HLA class I and class II types were taken from metadata supplied by the sample provider and were not determined by assay-based typing. Samples were obtained from the ongoing ImmuneRACE study (first 160 participants) and from some 1,300 subjects provided by 6 global collaborators. Nearly every sample came with metadata listing a de-identified subject ID, COVID-19 status, age in years and sex. The repertoires were released in a freely available public database intended as a resource for research on the immune response to SARS-CoV-2.

The germline V gene sets CDR1 to MDHEN and CDR2 to SYDVKM. The CDR3, from cysteine to phenylalanine, totals 13 residues. The sequence is cut down to CDR3 DNA, 39 bases in frame from base 1. A distance of 11 bases separates the germline ends of V and J, which lose 6 bases and 6 bases respectively. Regarding this clone: Its antigen is currently not known. No much larger clone is present one base from it, and per-base qualities are unavailable.

Collaborating institutions collected whole blood in K2EDTA tubes following their own protocols. For TCRbeta analysis, collaborators shipped samples in one of three forms: frozen whole blood, isolated PBMCs, or DNA extracted from either of those sample types. What the research found in general, with its limitations: Clinical and demographic metadata were provided uncurated, with the amount varying by source and participant.

TCRbeta CDR3 regions were amplified from genomic DNA using the immunoSEQ Assay, a bias-controlled multiplex PCR. On the study's bioinformatics: Within the assay, amplification of reference gene primers was used to estimate how many nucleated cells each sample contained. To quantify the absolute abundance of each unique TCRbeta CDR3 rearrangement, sequence reads were collapsed and filtered. For each sample, productive Simpson clonality was calculated as the square root of Simpson's diversity index across productive rearrangements. The source is immuneACCESS, and TCRdb retained only in-frame sequences with V and J called. Part of the clones is not carried over; for the studies checked, unresolved V genes explain less than half of this, and the remainder is unexplained. Clone size and V and J calls were adopted from that table, with D and trimming inferred from the DNA. Recorded for this sample are around 400,000 clones; 89% of them occurred a single time. The top ten clonotypes cover 0.95% to 1.5% of the sample.

Sequences were obtained from peripheral blood. This receptor was taken from a man in his forties or fifties with acute or convalescent COVID-19. The sequence joins TRBV28 to TRBJ2-2, with TRBD2 tentatively as D gene (6 bases match). The DNA sequence reads TGTGCCAGCAGGGACTACCGCCCCGGGGAGCTGTTTTTT. Its translation is CASRDYRPGELFF.